This is a list of T cell receptor beta chains from one sample in a study of spatial heterogeneity in lung cancer. From the 5' RACE reads, TCRdb called clonotypes with MiXCR, one entry per CDR3 protein. This sample carries about 82,000 distinct CDR3 sequences, roughly 12% of them seen once, and the ten largest clones take 4.6%. The sample was PBMCs, taken at surgery. The receptors derive from a male donor with early-stage non-small cell lung cancer. Both conserved end residues are part of each CDR3. A D gene is named only where the DNA matches it firmly. Clone size is shown for a subset of rows, as once, few, many or a class of expanded clone.

v_gene,j_gene,d_gene,abundance,CDR3aa,CDR3nt
TRBV20-1,TRBJ1-3,-,medium-sized,CSARVRDRNTIYF,TGCAGTGCTAGAGTCAGGGATCGAAACACCATATATTTT
TRBV19,TRBJ2-2,-,-,CASNGLPYTGELFF,TGTGCCAGTAATGGACTCCCTTACACCGGGGAGCTGTTTTTT
TRBV29-1,TRBJ2-1,-,few,CSVVGPSSGNEQFF,TGCAGCGTTGTCGGCCCTTCCAGTGGTAATGAGCAGTTCTTC
TRBV9,TRBJ1-3,-,-,CASSDEGNTIYF,TGTGCCAGCAGCGACGAAGGGAACACCATATATTTT
TRBV20-1,TRBJ1-1,-,few,CSANQGRDGRAFF,TGCAGTGCTAACCAAGGCAGGGATGGTCGAGCTTTCTTT
TRBV29-1,TRBJ2-1,TRBD2,-,CSVEGTSGNEQFF,TGCAGCGTTGAAGGGACTAGCGGCAATGAGCAGTTCTTC
TRBV29-1,TRBJ2-1,-,-,CSAPMSGYNEQFF,TGCAGCGCTCCTATGAGCGGTTACAATGAGCAGTTCTTC
TRBV29-1,TRBJ2-1,-,-,CSVATGISSYNEQFF,TGCAGCGTCGCGACAGGTATTAGCTCCTACAATGAGCAGTTCTTC
TRBV19,TRBJ2-1,-,-,CASSRSVGEQFF,TGTGCCAGTAGTCGGAGCGTAGGTGAGCAGTTCTTC
TRBV2,TRBJ2-7,-,-,CASSLDIYEQYF,TGTGCCAGCAGTCTTGACATCTACGAGCAGTACTTC
TRBV12-3/TRBV12-4,TRBJ2-1,-,-,CASSQVGLANEQFF,TGTGCCAGCAGCCAGGTTGGGCTAGCTAATGAGCAGTTCTTC
TRBV7-8,TRBJ2-1,-,-,CASSLGSRNPFEQFF,TGTGCCAGCAGCTTAGGCTCCCGGAACCCTTTTGAGCAGTTCTTC
TRBV5-6,TRBJ2-2,TRBD1,-,CASSGVTGGVAGELFF,TGTGCCAGCAGCGGGGTGACAGGGGGCGTCGCCGGGGAGCTGTTTTTT
TRBV10-2,TRBJ2-5,-,few,CASSDLPTGKRIRSYF,TGCGCCAGCAGTGATCTTCCTACAGGGAAACGAATAAGGAGTTACTTC
TRBV5-1,TRBJ2-7,-,-,CASSLAGRGNDEQYF,TGCGCCAGCAGCTTGGCCGGTAGAGGGAACGACGAGCAGTACTTC
TRBV12-3/TRBV12-4,TRBJ2-7,-,few,CASSPPGSYEQYF,TGTGCCAGCAGTCCCCCCGGCTCCTACGAGCAGTACTTC
TRBV29-1,TRBJ1-1,-,many,CSVEEVGGQTEAFF,TGCAGCGTTGAAGAGGTGGGTGGGCAAACTGAAGCTTTCTTT
TRBV10-3,TRBJ1-2,TRBD1,many,CAISETDRGTYGYTF,TGTGCCATCAGTGAGACGGACAGGGGCACCTATGGCTACACCTTC
TRBV6-2/TRBV6-3,TRBJ2-1,TRBD1,few,CATRQGASSYNEQFF,TGTGCCACCAGACAGGGGGCCAGCTCCTACAATGAGCAGTTCTTC
TRBV27,TRBJ2-7,TRBD1,-,CASSLSDRTYEQYF,TGTGCCAGCAGTTTATCGGACAGGACGTACGAGCAGTACTTC
TRBV3-1,TRBJ1-1,-,many,CASRRGGMNTEAFF,TGTGCCAGCCGTCGGGGGGGGATGAACACTGAAGCTTTCTTT
TRBV6-1,TRBJ2-1,TRBD2,-,CASILAGGPQNEQFF,TGTGCCAGCATACTAGCGGGAGGGCCTCAAAATGAGCAGTTCTTC
TRBV20-1,TRBJ2-7,-,many,CSARDRGDEQYF,TGCAGTGCTAGAGATAGGGGGGACGAGCAGTACTTC
TRBV2,TRBJ2-3,TRBD2,few,CASSEVAGGSTDTQYF,TGTGCCAGCAGTGAAGTGGCGGGAGGTAGCACAGATACGCAGTATTTT
TRBV30,TRBJ1-4,-,many,CAWTLGSGTSEKLFF,TGTGCCTGGACCCTCGGAAGCGGGACCTCGGAAAAACTGTTTTTT
TRBV6-6,TRBJ2-1,-,few,CASSSPQGRSYNEQFF,TGTGCCAGCAGTTCTCCCCAGGGTCGGTCCTACAATGAGCAGTTCTTC
TRBV24-1,TRBJ2-1,TRBD2,few,CATSLTGTSTYNEQFF,TGTGCCACCTCCCTAACCGGGACTAGCACCTACAATGAGCAGTTCTTC
TRBV20-1,TRBJ1-1,-,many,CSAHWGDTEAFF,TGCAGTGCTCACTGGGGGGACACTGAAGCTTTCTTT
TRBV5-1,TRBJ1-6,-,few,CASSLDTSGNSPLHF,TGCGCCAGCAGCTTGGACACCTCAGGCAATTCACCCCTCCACTTT
TRBV12-3/TRBV12-4,TRBJ1-6,-,-,CASSLRKSDSPLHF,TGTGCCAGCAGTTTAAGGAAGAGCGATTCACCCCTCCACTTT
TRBV6-2/TRBV6-3,TRBJ2-2,TRBD2,-,CASSPKSGGNPNTGELFF,TGTGCCAGCAGCCCCAAGAGCGGGGGGAACCCGAACACCGGGGAGCTGTTTTTT
TRBV5-1,TRBJ2-1,-,many,CASSPDNYNEQFF,TGCGCCAGCAGCCCCGACAACTACAATGAGCAGTTCTTC
TRBV4-1,TRBJ2-2,-,few,CASSRRTGELFF,TGCGCCAGCAGTCGGAGGACCGGGGAGCTGTTTTTT
TRBV7-9,TRBJ2-6,-,few,CASSLGTMAGANVLTF,TGTGCCAGCAGCCTTGGGACAATGGCTGGGGCCAACGTCCTGACTTTC
TRBV9,TRBJ2-3,TRBD2,-,CASSSAAGGRTDTQYF,TGTGCCAGCAGCTCTGCCGCGGGGGGGCGCACAGATACGCAGTATTTT
TRBV12-3/TRBV12-4,TRBJ1-5,-,many,CASSLGEGGGNQPQHF,TGTGCCAGCAGTTTAGGGGAAGGGGGTGGCAATCAGCCCCAGCATTTT